Each of the 18 T cell receptor beta chains below was sequenced from the same sample in a study of vaccination and CD4 T cells after COVID-19. With the Oncomine TCR Beta short-read assay, DNA from cultured CD4+ T cells was sequenced. In TCRdb, the PCR reads were re-called with MiXCR into one record per CDR3 protein. Of 15,000 or so distinct CDR3 sequences detected, almost 50% appear once; the ten largest clones hold 25% to 30%. Treatment noted: roughly ten-day PBMC culture with coronavirus spike peptide pools or control peptides (ViraFEST assay). These receptors have no known antigen. Sequenced here: cultured CD4+ T cells from blood, sampled after SARS-CoV-2 vaccination. Receptors were obtained from a human donor with COVID-19.

V is TRBV6-5 and J is TRBJ1-1; 8 bases fit TRBD1. V dropped 4 bases and J dropped 1; count of bases not matched to a gene: 5. CDR3 length: 15 residues. The germline CDR1 and CDR2 sequences are MNHEY and SVGAGI. CDR3 sequence (DNA): TGTGCCAGCAGTTCAGGGGACAGGCCGAACACTGAAGCTTTCTTT. Residues: CASSSGDRPNTEAFF.

This clonotype has a handful of counts. J is TRBJ1-2 and V is TRBV2, with TRBD1 as a possible D gene (5 bases). Germline V gives CDR1 SNHLY, CDR2 FYNNEI. The V end lost 4 bases, the J end lost 6 bases, and 12 bases lay between the germline ends. CDR3 length equals 13 residues. CDR3 sequence (DNA): TGTGCCAGCAGTGTCGTCGGGACCGATGGCTACACCTTC. Protein sequence: CASSVVGTDGYTF.

The genes are TRBV20-1 and TRBJ1-2, with D possibly being TRBD1 (6 bases). This CDR3 is built from 13 residues. V was clipped by 0 bases and J by 4 bases, with 9 bases between them. CDR1 is DFQATT, CDR2 SNEGSKA, per germline (reference sequence). The CDR3 sequence is CSAREGGVYGYTF. CDR3 coding DNA: TGCAGTGCTAGAGAAGGGGGGGTCTATGGCTACACCTTC.

J is TRBJ1-1 and V is TRBV5-1, with 8 bases identical to TRBD1. Germline loops: CDR1 SGHRS, CDR2 YFSETQ. The CDR3 has 14 residues. The trim removed 4 bases at V and 5 bases at J, leaving 7 bases unmatched. CDR3: CASSRTGRETEAFF. The CDR3 coding sequence is TGCGCCAGCAGCCGGACAGGGCGAGAGACTGAAGCTTTCTTT.

This rearrangement joins TRBV7-9 to TRBJ1-1; D not certain. V shed 3 bases and J shed 0 bases, with 5 bases lying between them. Germline loops: CDR1 SEHNR, CDR2 FQNEAQ (reference sequence). The CDR3 loop spans 13 amino acids. Written as DNA, the CDR3 is TGTGCCAGCAGCTTGTTTGTGAACACTGAAGCTTTCTTT. The encoded protein is CASSLFVNTEAFF.

The J gene is TRBJ2-7, the V gene TRBV10-3; D ambiguous. Per the germline V gene, CDR1 is ENHRY and CDR2 is SYGVKD. Trimming took off 0 bases at V and 6 bases at J, with 9 bases between the two ends. The CDR3 runs 13 residues. CDR3 in amino acids: CAISESGFGEQYF. The CDR3 DNA follows: TGTGCCATCAGTGAGTCAGGGTTTGGCGAGCAGTACTTC.

This clonotype was seen a few times. This chain joins TRBV30 and TRBJ1-2, with 7 nucleotides matching TRBD1. J lost 7 bases, V lost 8 bases, and 13 bases had no gene match. CDR1 is GTSNPN, CDR2 SVGIG, per germline (reference sequence). CDR3 length: 13 residues. The CDR3 spells CAGSGQLSGGYTF. CDR3 nucleotide sequence: TGTGCCGGCTCGGGACAGCTGAGTGGTGGCTACACCTTC.

In regard to this clonotype: At one of its ends the junction is not consistent with the germline gene, which may arise from a read error. The rearrangement uses TRBV20-1 and TRBJ2-3; D may be TRBD1 or TRBD2 (5 bases each). The CDR3 is 12 residues long. Germline CDR1 and CDR2: DFQATT and SNEGSKA (reference sequence). CDR3 nucleotide sequence: TGCAGTGCCAGAGGGGCCACAGATACGCAGTATTTT. Protein product: CSARGATDTQYF.

The chain carries TRBV7-8 and TRBJ2-3; 8 bases fit TRBD2. The V gene's germline CDR1 is SGHVS and CDR2 FQNEAQ. V was clipped by 4 bases and J by 1 base; unmatched bases: 10. The length of the CDR3 is 17 residues. Here the CDR3 reads CASSSRRGGEGTDTQYF. Written as DNA, the CDR3 is TGTGCCAGCAGCTCCCGACGGGGGGGCGAGGGCACAGATACGCAGTATTTT.

This clonotype was recorded a few times. The chain carries TRBV11-3 and TRBJ1-6, with D maybe TRBD1 (6 bases). V gave up 5 bases and J gave up 5 bases, with 13 bases separating them. The CDR3 is 15 amino acids. Germline assignment: CDR1 SGHNT and CDR2 YENEEA. The DNA for the CDR3 is TGTGCCAGCAGCCCCCGACAGGTGGATAATTCACCCCTCCACTTT. Amino acid sequence: CASSPRQVDNSPLHF.

V gene TRBV9 combines with J gene TRBJ2-5, with D possibly TRBD1 on 6 matching bases. CDR3 length: 13 residues. V was shortened by 7 bases and J by 5 bases, with 15 bases between the two germline ends. CDR1 SGDLS and CDR2 YYNGEE come from the germline V gene. CDR3 sequence: CASGAGVGETQYF. CDR3 coding DNA: TGTGCCAGCGGCGCAGGGGTCGGGGAGACCCAGTACTTC.

V usage is TRBV5-4 and J usage is TRBJ1-6; D ambiguous. The CDR3 sequence is 14 residues long. V was shortened by 6 bases and J by 7 bases, with 14 bases between the two germline ends. The germline V gene has CDR1 SGHNT and CDR2 YYREEE (reference sequence). CDR3 amino acids: CASNFGGSNSPLHF. The DNA of the CDR3 is TGTGCCAGCAACTTTGGTGGGTCGAATTCACCCCTCCACTTT.

CDR3: CASSLGEHQPQHF. The CDR3 DNA reads as TGTGCCAGCAGCTTAGGAGAGCATCAGCCCCAGCATTTT. This chain connects TRBV7-9 to TRBJ1-5; the D is unclear. The V gene's germline CDR1 is SEHNR and CDR2 FQNEAQ (reference sequence). V was cut by 1 base and J by 5 bases, with 6 bases left in between. The CDR3 has 13 amino acids.

This sequence joins TRBV5-1 and TRBJ2-5; D call uncertain. Trimming removed 4 bases from V and 5 bases from J, with 15 bases in between. CDR1 SGHRS and CDR2 YFSETQ come from the germline V gene. CDR3 length: 14 amino acids. The CDR3 spells CASSERRASETQYF. The CDR3 nucleotides read TGCGCCAGCAGCGAAAGAAGGGCGTCGGAGACCCAGTACTTC. The complete variable domain, with remaining parts taken from reference TRBV5-1 and TRBJ2-5, reads KAGVTQTPRYLIKTRGQQVTLSCSPISGHRSVSWYQQTPGQGLQFLFEYFSETQRNKGNFPGRFSGRQFSNSRSEMNVSTLELGDSALYLCASSERRASETQYFGPGTRLLVL.

The J gene is TRBJ1-2, the V gene TRBV18; D may be TRBD1 (5 bases). The CDR3 contains 14 residues. The V end lost 3 bases, the J end lost 8 bases, and 16 bases lay between the germline ends. Germline CDR1 KGHSH, CDR2 LQKENI. This CDR3 reads CASSPLGTVGGYTF. The CDR3 DNA sequence: TGTGCCAGCTCACCCCTGGGGACTGTTGGGGGCTACACCTTC.

J is TRBJ1-4 and V is TRBV20-1; D might be TRBD1 (5 bases). Germline V gives CDR1 DFQATT, CDR2 SNEGSKA (reference sequence). Trimming cost V 3 bases and J 7 bases, with 15 bases left between them. The CDR3 is 14 amino acids. CDR3 nucleotide sequence: TGCAGTGCTAGTTTCCGGCAGGGACTTGAAAAACTGTTTTTT. This translates into CSASFRQGLEKLFF.

The rearrangement uses TRBV7-8 and TRBJ1-1, with a possible D match to TRBD1 (5 bases). V was trimmed by 6 bases and J by 11 bases, leaving 16 bases between them. The CDR3 length is 12 residues. Germline V gene sequence: CDR1 SGHVS, CDR2 FQNEAQ. Here the CDR3 DNA reads TGTGCCAGCAGGGATACGAGGGGCCGCGCTTTCTTT. It yields the protein CASRDTRGRAFF.

This clonotype was picked up one time. The V gene is TRBV19, the J gene TRBJ2-2; the D call may be TRBD1 or TRBD2 (5 bases each). V lost 2 bases to trimming and J lost 5 bases, with 18 bases between them. The CDR3 has 17 residues. Per the germline V gene, CDR1 is LNHDA and CDR2 is SQIVND (reference sequence). The CDR3 reads CASSIKPYGAGTGELFF. The CDR3 DNA sequence: TGTGCCAGTAGTATAAAACCCTACGGGGCAGGGACCGGGGAGCTGTTTTTT. The full variable domain, with the rest looked up from reference TRBV19 and TRBJ2-2, is DGGITQSPKYLFRKEGQNVTLSCEQNLNHDAMYWYRQDPGQGLRLIYYSQIVNDFQKGDIAEGYSVSREKKESFPLTVTSAQKNPTAFYLCASSIKPYGAGTGELFFGEGSRLTVL.